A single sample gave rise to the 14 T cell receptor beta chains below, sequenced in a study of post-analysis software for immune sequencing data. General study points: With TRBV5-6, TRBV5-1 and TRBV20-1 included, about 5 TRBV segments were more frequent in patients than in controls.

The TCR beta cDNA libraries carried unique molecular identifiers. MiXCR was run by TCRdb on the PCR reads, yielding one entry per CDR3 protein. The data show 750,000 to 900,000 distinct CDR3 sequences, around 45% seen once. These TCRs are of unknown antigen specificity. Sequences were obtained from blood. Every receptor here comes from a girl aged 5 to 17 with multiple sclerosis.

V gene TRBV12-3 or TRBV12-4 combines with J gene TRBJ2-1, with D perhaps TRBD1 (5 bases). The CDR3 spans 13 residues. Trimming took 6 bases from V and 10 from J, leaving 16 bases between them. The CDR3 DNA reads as TGTGCCAGCAGAGGCAGGGAATCCTACGAGCAGTTCTTC. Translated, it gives CASRGRESYEQFF.

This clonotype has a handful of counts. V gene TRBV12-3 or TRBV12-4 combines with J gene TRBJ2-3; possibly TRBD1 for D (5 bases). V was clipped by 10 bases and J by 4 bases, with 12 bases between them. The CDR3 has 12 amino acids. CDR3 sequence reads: CAIPSGPDTQYF. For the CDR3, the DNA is TGTGCCATCCCCTCAGGGCCAGATACGCAGTATTTT.

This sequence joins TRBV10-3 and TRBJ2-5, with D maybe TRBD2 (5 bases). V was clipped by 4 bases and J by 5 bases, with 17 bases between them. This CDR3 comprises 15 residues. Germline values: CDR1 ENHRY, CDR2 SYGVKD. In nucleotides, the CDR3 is TGTGCCATCAGTGTTTTTGAGGGTTTGGTGGAGACCCAGTACTTC. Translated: CAISVFEGLVETQYF.

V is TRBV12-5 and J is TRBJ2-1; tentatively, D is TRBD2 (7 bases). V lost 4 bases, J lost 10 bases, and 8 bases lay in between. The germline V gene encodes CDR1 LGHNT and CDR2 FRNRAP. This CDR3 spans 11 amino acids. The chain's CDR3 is CASGSGGEQFF. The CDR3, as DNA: TGTGCTAGTGGTTCGGGGGGCGAGCAGTTCTTC.

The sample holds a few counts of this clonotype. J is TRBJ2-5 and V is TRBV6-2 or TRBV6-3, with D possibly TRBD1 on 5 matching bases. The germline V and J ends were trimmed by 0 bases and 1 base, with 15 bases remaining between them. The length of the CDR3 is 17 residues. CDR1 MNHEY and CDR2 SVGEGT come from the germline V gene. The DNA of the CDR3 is TGTGCCAGCAGTTACTCGAACGAACAGGAAATCCAAGAGACCCAGTACTTC. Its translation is CASSYSNEQEIQETQYF.

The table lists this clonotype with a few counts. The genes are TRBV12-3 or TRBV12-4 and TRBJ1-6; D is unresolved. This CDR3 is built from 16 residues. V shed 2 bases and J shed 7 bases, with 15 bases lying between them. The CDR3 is CASSLSSRVSNSPLHF. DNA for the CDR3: TGTGCCAGCAGTTTATCCAGTCGCGTCTCAAATTCACCCCTCCACTTT.

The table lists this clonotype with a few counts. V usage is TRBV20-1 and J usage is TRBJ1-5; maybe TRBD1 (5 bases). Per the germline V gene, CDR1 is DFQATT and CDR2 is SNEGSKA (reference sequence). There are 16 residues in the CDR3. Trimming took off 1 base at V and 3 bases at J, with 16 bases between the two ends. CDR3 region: CSARASTGRLNQPQHF. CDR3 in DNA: TGCAGTGCTAGAGCTTCGACGGGACGGCTCAATCAGCCCCAGCATTTT.

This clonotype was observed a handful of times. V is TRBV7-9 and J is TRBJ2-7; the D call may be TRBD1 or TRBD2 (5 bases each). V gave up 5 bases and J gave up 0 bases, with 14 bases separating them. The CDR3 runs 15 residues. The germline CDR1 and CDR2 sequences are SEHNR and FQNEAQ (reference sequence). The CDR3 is CASSGFRDGSYEQYF. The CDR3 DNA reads TGTGCCAGCAGCGGTTTCCGGGACGGCTCCTACGAGCAGTACTTC.

The CDR3 bases are TGCAGTGCTAGAGATTTACTAGGCGAAAAACTGTTTTTT. It codes for CSARDLLGEKLFF. The genes are TRBV20-1 and TRBJ1-4; no reliable D call. There are 13 residues in the CDR3. The V and J ends lost 0 bases and 8 bases respectively, with 10 bases between them. The germline CDR1 and CDR2 sequences are DFQATT and SNEGSKA (reference sequence).

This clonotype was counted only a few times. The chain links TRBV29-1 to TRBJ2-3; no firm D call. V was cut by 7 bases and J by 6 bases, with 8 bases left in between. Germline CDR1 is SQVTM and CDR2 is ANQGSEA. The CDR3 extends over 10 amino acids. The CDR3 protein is CSGAMDTQYF. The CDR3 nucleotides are TGCAGCGGTGCAATGGATACGCAGTATTTT.

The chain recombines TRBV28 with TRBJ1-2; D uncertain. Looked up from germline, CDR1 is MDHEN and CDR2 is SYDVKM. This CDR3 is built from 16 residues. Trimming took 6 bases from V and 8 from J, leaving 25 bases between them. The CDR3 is CASSATAKQWEDGYTF. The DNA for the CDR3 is TGTGCCAGCAGCGCAACAGCCAAGCAGTGGGAGGACGGCTACACCTTC.

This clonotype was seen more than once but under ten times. The CDR3 sequence: CASRETGLGNEQFF. CDR3 DNA: TGTGCCAGCAGGGAGACAGGGCTAGGGAATGAGCAGTTCTTC. This sequence joins TRBV6-5 and TRBJ2-1; 7 nucleotides agree with TRBD1. The germline CDR1 and CDR2 sequences are MNHEY and SVGAGI. The CDR3 contains 14 residues. V gave up 6 bases and J gave up 7 bases; unmatched junction bases: 9.

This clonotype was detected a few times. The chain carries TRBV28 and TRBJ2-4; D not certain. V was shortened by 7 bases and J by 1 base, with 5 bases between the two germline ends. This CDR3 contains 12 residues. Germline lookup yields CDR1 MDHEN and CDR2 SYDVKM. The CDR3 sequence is CASNGAKNIQYF. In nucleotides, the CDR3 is TGTGCCAGCAACGGGGCCAAAAACATTCAGTACTTC.

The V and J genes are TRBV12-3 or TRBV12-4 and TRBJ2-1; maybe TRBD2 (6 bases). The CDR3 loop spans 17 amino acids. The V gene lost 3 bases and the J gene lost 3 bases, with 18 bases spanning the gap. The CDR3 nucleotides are TGTGCCAGCAGTTTTCCCGACTCCCTCGGGAGCTACAATGAGCAGTTCTTC. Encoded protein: CASSFPDSLGSYNEQFF.